The T cell receptor (beta chain) described here comes from a study of blood T cell repertoires in COVID-19. At the level of the study: Nucleic acid was either cDNA or gDNA, and it came from T cells, B-cell-depleted T cells, or PBMCs.

Cohort assignment relied on participant-reported clinical history. Recovered status applied to Cohort 3 donors who had two consecutive negative PCRs. It also applied to those with clearance or with symptom resolution. Original methodology: For nucleated cells, counts were estimated from reference gene primer amplification. Sequencing was performed with immunoSEQ multiplex PCR; in TCRdb, only in-frame clones are kept and a portion is missing. That table gives V, J and clone size, and the DNA gave D and trimming. The sample contains roughly 250,000 clones, under 95% of which appear only once. V lost 4 bases and J 7 bases, leaving 16 bases between the germline ends. CDR1 and CDR2 from the germline V gene are LGHDT and YNNKEL (reference sequence). The CDR3 has 15 residues.

Sequencing used PBMCs or T cells enriched from blood (not recorded which). The sequence derives from a woman aged 18-29 years who had recovered from COVID-19. V gene TRBV3-1 (or the pseudogene TRBV3-2) combines with J gene TRBJ1-4, with D uncertain. The CDR3 coding sequence is TGTGCCAGCAGCCTGACGGGGAGGTTGGGTGAAAAACTGTTTTTT. As protein: CASSLTGRLGEKLFF.